This passage covers 18 T cell receptor beta chains from one sample sequenced in a study of Ad26.COV2.S vaccination and SARS-CoV-2 variants. Here immunoSEQ multiplex PCR was the method, and the copy in TCRdb shows in-frame clones only, minus some. The sample contains around 340,000 clones, 80% to 90% of which appear only once. Treatment reported: roughly 20 received Ad26.COV2.S at low or high dose, single or two shots; 5 received placebo; per-sample allocation not given. Vaccine and placebo recipients were sampled on day 63 after the first injection. The sample here was peripheral blood, taken in a trial of Ad26.COV2.S vaccine versus placebo. These receptors all stem from a person aged 18-60 years who received the Ad26.COV2.S COVID-19 vaccine or a placebo.

The chain is built from TRBV6-5 and TRBJ1-5; 7 bases align to TRBD1. CDR3 length: 13 residues. V shed 8 bases, J shed 3 bases, and the junction held 4 bases outside the gene matches. Germline assignment: CDR1 MNHEY and CDR2 SVGAGI. CDR3 coding DNA: TGTGCCAGCGGGGACAGTTCCAATCAGCCCCAGCATTTT. Protein product: CASGDSSNQPQHF.

This chain joins TRBV5-8 and TRBJ2-1; a weak D match, TRBD2 (6 bases). This CDR3 comprises 14 residues. CDR1 SGHTS and CDR2 YDEGEE come from the germline V gene. Trimming left V 5 bases short and J 1 base short, with 10 bases between. The CDR3 here is CASRGGISYNEQFF. The CDR3 nucleotides read TGTGCCAGCAGGGGCGGGATATCCTACAATGAGCAGTTCTTC.

The V and J genes are TRBV6-2 or TRBV6-3 and TRBJ2-7; 7 nucleotides line up with TRBD1. Germline V lookup: CDR1 MNHEY, CDR2 SVGEGT. The CDR3 length is 15 residues. With V trimmed by 2 bases and J by 3 bases, 7 bases remained unmatched. CDR3 region: CASSYPGTAVYEQYF. For the CDR3, the DNA is TGTGCCAGCAGTTACCCCGGGACAGCCGTCTACGAGCAGTACTTC.

The V gene is TRBV7-3, the J gene TRBJ1-1; TRBD1 aligns across 7 bases. V shed 6 bases, J shed 4 bases, and the junction held 5 bases outside the gene matches. This CDR3 region has 13 residues. The germline V gene has CDR1 SGHTA and CDR2 FQGTGA. In DNA form, the CDR3 reads TGTGCCAGCAGTCAAAGACAGGGCACTGAAGCTTTCTTT. This translates into CASSQRQGTEAFF.

The sample holds one count of this clone. The gene calls are TRBV19 and TRBJ2-3, with D possibly matching TRBD1 (7 bases). Germline V gene lookup returns CDR1 LNHDA and CDR2 SQIVND (reference sequence). The germline V and J ends were trimmed by 4 bases and 7 bases, with 36 bases remaining between them. The CDR3 runs to 21 residues. The CDR3 nucleotides are TGTGCCAGTAGTAACACAACAGGGGTTACTAAGGGGGGAAAGTATCCCAATACGCAGTATTTT. Translating it yields CASSNTTGVTKGGKYPNTQYF.

J is TRBJ2-2 and V is TRBV29-1; D is unresolved. Trimming took 3 bases from V and 3 from J, leaving 5 bases between them. Germline V gene sequence: CDR1 SQVTM, CDR2 ANQGSEA. The CDR3 totals 12 residues. Here the CDR3 DNA reads TGCAGCGTTGATAAGGACACCGGGGAGCTGTTTTTT. Its translation: CSVDKDTGELFF.

The V call is TRBV19, the J call TRBJ1-1; D unclear. The CDR3 has 16 amino acids. Per the germline V gene, CDR1 is LNHDA and CDR2 is SQIVND (reference sequence). Trimming removed 5 bases from V and 4 bases from J, with 20 bases in between. The DNA for the CDR3 is TGTGCCAGTAGTTCCTGGGATTGGGGATTCAGCACTGAAGCTTTCTTT. Residues: CASSSWDWGFSTEAFF.

This clone was detected once. This chain connects TRBV2 to TRBJ2-3; 8 bases map to TRBD1. The CDR3 length is 14 residues. The V gene end was trimmed by 5 bases and the J gene end by 5 bases; junction bases not matched to a gene: 6. The germline V gene has CDR1 SNHLY and CDR2 FYNNEI. In DNA, the CDR3 is TGTGCCAGCAGTAGGACAGGGTCAGGAGATACGCAGTATTTT. Translating it yields CASSRTGSGDTQYF. Full variable domain (remainder filled in from reference TRBV2 and TRBJ2-3): EPEVTQTPSHQVTQMGQEVILRCVPISNHLYFYWYRQILGQKVEFLVSFYNNEISEKSEIFDDQFSVERPDGSNFTLKIRSTKLEDSAMYFCASSRTGSGDTQYFGPGTRLTVL.

The chain recombines TRBV20-1 with TRBJ1-1; D unclear. Germline CDR1 reads DFQATT; CDR2 reads SNEGSKA (reference sequence). Trimming stripped 0 bases from V and 11 bases from J, with 10 bases between. This CDR3 contains 11 residues. The CDR3 region has the DNA TGCAGTGCTAGAGATTCCCTGGACGCTTTCTTT. It specifies CSARDSLDAFF.

The chain carries TRBV9 and TRBJ2-3, with 9 bases that match TRBD2. The CDR3 has 15 amino acids. The trim removed 4 bases at V and 4 bases at J, leaving 7 bases unmatched. Germline-derived CDR1 and CDR2 are SGDLS and YYNGEE. CDR3 nucleotides: TGTGCCAGCAGCTCCTTAGCGGGAGCTGCAGATACGCAGTATTTT. It translates to CASSSLAGAADTQYF.

The chain recombines TRBV27 with TRBJ1-1; possible D gene TRBD1, 5 bases. Trimming left V 4 bases short and J 1 base short, with 10 bases between. The germline V gene encodes CDR1 MNHEY and CDR2 SMNVEV (reference sequence). The CDR3 has 14 residues. The CDR3 nucleotides are TGTGCCAGCAGTTGGGGGATTGGGAACACTGAAGCTTTCTTT. Translation gives CASSWGIGNTEAFF.

This clone was picked up a small number of times. This chain links TRBV7-8 with TRBJ2-1, with D tentatively TRBD2 (7 bases). The CDR3 extends over 19 amino acids. V was clipped by 1 base and J by 7 bases, with 26 bases between them. Germline V gives CDR1 SGHVS, CDR2 FQNEAQ. CDR3 amino acids: CASSLVFVAGGASANEQFF. The CDR3 DNA is TGTGCCAGCAGCTTAGTTTTCGTCGCTGGGGGGGCTTCTGCGAATGAGCAGTTCTTC. Drawing the rest from reference TRBV7-8 and TRBJ2-1, the complete variable domain is GAGVSQSPRYKVAKRGQDVALRCDPISGHVSLFWYQQALGQGPEFLTYFQNEAQLDKSGLPSDRFFAERPEGSVSTLKIQRTQQEDSAVYLCASSLVFVAGGASANEQFFGPGTRLTVL.

This rearrangement joins TRBV30 to TRBJ2-1, with 10 bases fitting TRBD2. This CDR3 has 16 amino acids. Per the germline V gene, CDR1 is GTSNPN and CDR2 is SVGIG (reference sequence). The trim removed 0 bases at V and 9 bases at J, leaving 11 bases unmatched. CDR3 DNA sequence: TGTGCCTGGAGTGTTGTTAGCGGGAGGCGGTGGGTTGAGCAGTTCTTC. Protein sequence: CAWSVVSGRRWVEQFF.

The chain uses TRBV21-1 and TRBJ1-5; the table assigns TRBD1, which was not confirmed against the DNA. TRBV21-1 is noted as a pseudogene. CDR3 length equals 17 residues. The CDR3 DNA reads TGTGCCAGCAGCACTCCGAGAAAACAGGGGGTTAATCAGCCCCAGCATTTT. It translates to CASSTPRKQGVNQPQHF.

This chain connects TRBV5-6 to TRBJ1-2; 8 nucleotides agree with TRBD1. In germline, CDR1 is SGHDT, CDR2 YYEEEE. Trimming at V came to 4 bases and at J to 2 bases, leaving 10 bases not matched to a gene. The CDR3 sequence is 16 residues long. As DNA, the CDR3 is TGTGCCAGCAGCCCTGGGGCAGGGGGCAGAAACTATGGCTACACCTTC. It encodes CASSPGAGGRNYGYTF.

The chain combines TRBV9 with TRBJ2-3, with D possibly TRBD1 on 5 matching bases. This CDR3 is built from 16 residues. Trimming took off 4 bases at V and 2 bases at J, with 17 bases between the two ends. CDR1 and CDR2 from the germline V gene are SGDLS and YYNGEE. The DNA of the CDR3 is TGTGCCAGCAGCCCGCAAAGGGGCACCCTCACAGATACGCAGTATTTT. It is translated as CASSPQRGTLTDTQYF.

The chain employs TRBV7-2 and TRBJ2-5; 16 positions match TRBD2. This CDR3 region has 18 residues. V gave up 5 bases and J gave up 4 bases; unmatched junction bases: 10. Germline V gene data show CDR1 as SGHTA and CDR2 as FQGNSA. The CDR3 DNA reads as TGTGCCAGCAGCCAGGGACTAGCGGGAGGGCCTTTAGCAGAGACCCAGTACTTC. It yields the protein CASSQGLAGGPLAETQYF.

The rearrangement uses TRBV29-1 and TRBJ2-1; 11 bases are a match to TRBD2. The CDR3 extends over 14 amino acids. With 4 bases clipped from V and 8 bases from J, the junction kept 7 bases outside the gene matches. Germline lookup yields CDR1 SQVTM and CDR2 ANQGSEA. CDR3 DNA: TGCAGCGTTGTGATTAGCGGGAGGGGCTATGAGCAGTTCTTC. Translated, it gives CSVVISGRGYEQFF.